This is a list of T cell receptor beta chains from one sample in a study of T cell responses to AZD1222 COVID-19 vaccine. TCRdb keeps only in-frame clones here, not all; method: immunoSEQ multiplex PCR. Of fewer than 50,000 clones in the sample, less than 85% were seen once. The material was peripheral blood, obtained on day 0 of AZD1222 vaccination. The receptors here all came from an adult in good health. CDR3s include the opening cysteine and the closing phenylalanine or tryptophan. The D gene is left open where the match is weak. Some rows have no size entry. The others give once, few or many, or a class for an expanded clone.

cdr3_length | j_call | d_call | clone_size | v_call | cdr3_aa | cdr3_nt
17 | TRBJ1-3 | . | . | TRBV5-5 | CASSLGAGSNLGDTIYF | TGTGCCAGCAGCTTGGGGGCAGGGTCTAATCTAGGAGACACCATATATTTT
15 | TRBJ1-2 | . | few | TRBV6-5 | CASSYAWGGNYGYTF | TGTGCCAGCAGTTACGCGTGGGGGGGAAACTATGGCTACACCTTC
13 | TRBJ2-5 | TRBD1 | . | TRBV13 | CASSLDRGETQYF | TGTGCCAGCAGCTTAGACAGGGGAGAGACCCAGTACTTC
18 | TRBJ2-6 | . | . | TRBV5-1 | CASSLAGGTSSGANVLTF | TGCGCCAGCAGCTTGGCCGGAGGGACCTCCTCTGGGGCCAACGTCCTGACTTTC
15 | TRBJ1-2 | . | . | TRBV7-2 | CASSLVAGSYYGYTF | TGTGCCAGCAGCTTAGTCGCCGGGAGCTACTATGGCTACACCTTC
15 | TRBJ2-5 | TRBD2 | once | TRBV9 | CASSVGSGGPETQYF | TGTGCCAGCAGCGTTGGTAGCGGGGGGCCGGAGACCCAGTACTTC
13 | TRBJ2-3 | TRBD2 | . | TRBV10-3 | CATLAGGPDTQYF | TGTGCCACCCTAGCGGGGGGGCCAGATACGCAGTATTTT
15 | TRBJ2-3 | TRBD2 | . | TRBV9 | CASSVGGGGTDTQYF | TGTGCCAGCAGCGTAGGTGGGGGGGGAACAGATACGCAGTATTTT
11 | TRBJ1-1 | . | . | TRBV28 | CATTEREKAFF | TGTGCCACCACTGAACGAGAGAAAGCTTTCTTT
14 | TRBJ2-7 | . | . | TRBV7-2 | CASSLGPVTYEQYF | TGTGCCAGCAGCTTAGGTCCAGTCACCTACGAGCAGTACTTC
14 | TRBJ1-5 | TRBD1 | . | TRBV30 | CAWARDRGDQPQHF | TGTGCCTGGGCTAGGGACAGGGGGGATCAGCCCCAGCATTTT
18 | TRBJ1-6 | . | . | TRBV4-1 | CASSQETSGTPYNSPLHF | TGCGCCAGCAGCCAAGAAACGAGCGGGACACCCTATAATTCACCCCTCCACTTT
15 | TRBJ2-1 | TRBD2 | . | TRBV11-2 | CASSRGGVVDNEQFF | TGTGCCAGCAGCCGCGGGGGGGTGGTCGACAATGAGCAGTTCTTC
15 | TRBJ1-5 | . | . | TRBV6-6 | CASSYSTGTGQPQHF | TGTGCCAGCAGTTACTCAACAGGGACGGGGCAGCCCCAGCATTTT
15 | TRBJ2-2 | . | . | TRBV4-2 | CASSQDGRPTGELFF | TGTGCCAGCAGCCAAGACGGCAGACCCACCGGGGAGCTGTTTTTT
15 | TRBJ2-1 | TRBD2 | . | TRBV7-6 | CASSLAVGGYNEQFF | TGTGCCAGCAGCTTAGCAGTGGGGGGGTACAATGAGCAGTTCTTC
14 | TRBJ1-1 | . | few | TRBV4-1 | CASSTLQGPTEAFF | TGCGCCAGCAGCACGTTACAGGGACCCACTGAAGCTTTCTTT
14 | TRBJ2-7 | TRBD2 | . | TRBV10-3 | CAISGTSGDYEQYF | TGTGCCATCAGCGGGACTAGCGGGGACTACGAGCAGTACTTC
12 | TRBJ1-2 | TRBD1 | . | TRBV27 | CATRGDRYGYTF | TGTGCGACCAGGGGGGACCGGTATGGCTACACCTTC
15 | TRBJ1-1 | . | . | TRBV28 | CASNPRGGRDTEAFF | TGTGCCAGCAACCCCAGAGGGGGACGGGACACTGAAGCTTTCTTT
14 | TRBJ1-1 | TRBD1 | . | TRBV28 | CASSIGQGNSEAFF | TGTGCCAGCAGTATTGGACAGGGCAATTCTGAAGCTTTCTTT
14 | TRBJ1-6 | . | . | TRBV5-8 | CASSFGQLNSPLHF | TGTGCCAGCAGCTTCGGGCAGCTTAATTCACCCCTCCACTTT